This T cell receptor beta chain was documented in a study of blood T cell repertoires in COVID-19. Study summary: Material from acute and convalescent COVID-19 was sourced from the United States, Italy and Spain. In each case, the material was cDNA or gDNA derived from T cells, B-cell-depleted T cells, or PBMCs.

How the authors handled the data: The authors estimated nucleated cell counts from reference gene primer amplification. Some clones are missing from TCRdb's copy, which holds only in-frame ones; the method was immunoSEQ multiplex PCR. V and J calls and clone size are as listed in that table; D and trimming were resolved from the DNA. The sample contains about 160,000 clones, roughly 80% of which appear only once. V was cut by 5 bases and J by 1 base, with 5 bases left in between. CDR1 is WNHNN and CDR2 is SYGVQD in the germline V gene (reference sequence). The CDR3 loop spans 12 amino acids. This clone was recorded only once. Patients in Seattle were enrolled during active infection, then followed longitudinally.

This TCR was recovered from a woman in her thirties or forties with COVID-19, enrolled during active disease. The rearrangement joins TRBV10-1 to TRBJ1-1; D not resolved. Input material: peripheral blood. CDR3 DNA sequence: TGCGCCAGCAGTCGAGGGAACACTGAAGCTTTCTTT. Translating it yields CASSRGNTEAFF.